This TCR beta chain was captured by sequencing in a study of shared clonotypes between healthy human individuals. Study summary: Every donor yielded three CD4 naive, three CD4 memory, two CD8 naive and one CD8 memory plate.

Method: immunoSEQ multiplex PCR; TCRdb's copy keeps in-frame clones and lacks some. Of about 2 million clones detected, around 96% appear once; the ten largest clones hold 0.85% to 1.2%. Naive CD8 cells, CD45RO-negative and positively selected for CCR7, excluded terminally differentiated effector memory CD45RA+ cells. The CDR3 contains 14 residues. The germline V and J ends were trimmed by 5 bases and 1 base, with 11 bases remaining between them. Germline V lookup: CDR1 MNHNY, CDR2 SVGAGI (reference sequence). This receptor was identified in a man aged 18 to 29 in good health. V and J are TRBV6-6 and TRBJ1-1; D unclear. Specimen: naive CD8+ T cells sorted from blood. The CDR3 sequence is CASSTDLGNTEAFF. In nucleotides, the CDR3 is TGTGCCAGCAGTACCGACTTGGGGAACACTGAAGCTTTCTTT.